What follows is one T cell receptor (beta chain) and its context. One end of the junction fails to match germline, which may point to a read error. Here immunoSEQ multiplex PCR was the method, and the copy in TCRdb shows in-frame clones only, minus some. This sample carries tens of thousands of clones, 85% to 95% of them seen once, and the ten largest clones take less than 0.45%. This sample is part of a study of T cell changes during pregnancy in multiple sclerosis. The sequences come from CD4+ T cells from peripheral blood mononuclear cells, collected before pregnancy. This sequence originates from a female donor with multiple sclerosis, enrolled in a pregnancy study.

DNA of the CDR3: TGTGCCAGCAGTTACGGCGACAACCCCTCCCACGAGCAGTACTTC. As protein: CASSYGDNPSHEQYF. V usage is TRBV6-6 and J usage is TRBJ2-7; D unresolved. Germline V gene data show CDR1 as MNHNY and CDR2 as SVGAGI (reference sequence). The CDR3 is 15 amino acids.